The present TCR beta chain was sequenced within a study of blood T cells in healthy people across ages. Study details: Using template switching, researchers captured about one barcoded beta molecule for each two T cells. General study findings and limits: Underestimates were what the diversity estimates from one million T cells were considered to be.

Sample donors were healthy Caucasian individuals that came from Russia, aged about 6 to 95. This clonotype was counted only a few times. Its matching antigen is unknown. J gave up 7 bases and V 4 bases, and 7 bases lay outside the gene matches. Looked up from germline, CDR1 is MNHEY and CDR2 is SMNVEV (reference sequence). The CDR3 is 15 amino acids. A second PCR, run for roughly 7 to 12 cycles, used a sample-barcoded 5' primer plus a J-beta primer mix. MiXCR, applied by TCRdb to the 5' RACE reads, yields one record per CDR3 protein. The sample gives about 830,000 distinct CDR3 sequences, approximately 59% of which show up once; about a quarter is in the top ten.

Sequenced material: blood. This sequence was found in a man aged 30 to 39 in good health. The chain couples TRBV27 to TRBJ1-6; TRBD1 agrees at 7 bases. In DNA form, the CDR3 reads TGTGCCAGCAGTTCGGGGGCCAGGGGGAATTCACCCCTCCACTTT. Translating gives CASSSGARGNSPLHF.